The T cell receptor beta chain under discussion was sequenced for a study of Graves' ophthalmopathy and Graves' hyperthyroidism. The hyperthyroidism patients, aged 18 to 65, had been newly diagnosed, with under 2 months' duration. General study results and limits: Stable hyperthyroidism and ophthalmopathy were told apart by a 13-signature model, which achieved roughly 90% sensitivity and around 77% specificity.

Amplified material comprised TCR beta CDR3 regions derived from RNA transcripts. The first-round RT-PCR employed HTBI primers together with the Qiagen OneStep RT-PCR kit. A multiplex PCR was then performed as the second round. TCRdb ran MiXCR on the multiplex PCR reads and lists one entry per CDR3 protein. Of around 590,000 distinct CDR3 sequences in the sample, less than 45% were seen once. Trimming stripped 4 bases from V and 5 bases from J, with 10 bases between. CDR1 and CDR2 from the germline V gene are SGHTA and FQGTGA. The CDR3 contains 13 residues. This clonotype appeared a few times. Its antigen is unidentified.

Sequenced sample: peripheral blood or thyroid tissue (not recorded which). The rearrangement joins TRBV7-3 to TRBJ2-3; D is ambiguous. This clonotype originated in an adult man with Graves' hyperthyroidism. Here the CDR3 DNA reads TGTGCCAGCAGCTCCCAGGCGAAAGATACGCAGTATTTT. It encodes CASSSQAKDTQYF.